This T cell receptor beta chain was captured in a study of OX40 agonist ivuxolimab in advanced cancers. The overall study: Patients were over 65% male with ages roughly 23 to 85, mean 60. Prior therapy, whether anti-PD-1, anti-PD-L1 or anti-CTLA-4, was allowed, and 30% to 40% had some. Study observations and caveats: Antigen specificity remained undetermined for the expanded peripheral T cells. Circulating CD4+ and CD8+ T cells showed clonal expansion by week 6 at 0.1 to 3.0 mg/kg.

The assay was immunoSEQ multiplex PCR, and TCRdb's table has in-frame clones only and misses some. The sample has about 79,000 clones; about nine tenths are singletons. The CDR3 runs 12 residues. Trimming removed 1 base at V and 8 bases at J, with 8 bases between. The germline V gene has CDR1 LGHNT and CDR2 FRNRAP. This clone was detected only a few times. The antigen is not known. This receptor was obtained from an adult with an advanced solid tumor such as melanoma, head and neck, liver or kidney cancer. The chain carries TRBV12-5 and TRBJ1-1; D is unresolved. Sequenced material: CD4+ or CD8+ T cells sorted from blood, taken in a trial of the OX40 agonist ivuxolimab. CDR3 residues: CASGLEVGEAFF. The CDR3, as DNA: TGTGCTAGTGGTTTGGAAGTAGGGGAAGCTTTCTTT.